Listed below are T cell receptor beta chains from one sample, sequenced in a study of siplizumab effects on memory and regulatory T cells. Libraries were prepared by immunoSEQ multiplex PCR; TCRdb keeps only in-frame clonotypes and omits some of them. Found here are around 100,000 clones, more than 85% of them singletons; the top ten hold about 0.15%. The sequencing input was CD4+ T cells sorted from blood. The receptor set was obtained from a human donor in good health. Each CDR3 is given with its conserved first and last residue. The D gene is left open where the match is weak. Size values are once, few and many counts, or a class for expanded clones, and some rows have none.

13	TRBD2	TRBJ2-7	.	TRBV28	TGTGCCAGCAGCCATCAGCTAGCGGCTTGGCAGTACTTC	CASSHQLAAWQYF
15	.	TRBJ1-1	.	TRBV6-1	TGTGCCAGCAGTGAAACTTTCTTAGGGAACACTGAAGCTTTCTTT	CASSETFLGNTEAFF
12	.	TRBJ2-5	.	TRBV12-5	TGTGCTAGTGGGCTGACGGTGGAGACCCAGTACTTC	CASGLTVETQYF
16	TRBD2	TRBJ2-5	.	TRBV19	TGTGCCAGTAGTGGGGGCTTCCTAGCGGGGCGGGAGACCCAGTACTTC	CASSGGFLAGRETQYF
16	.	TRBJ2-3	.	TRBV5-1	TGCGCCAGCAGCTTGGATTTTAGGCCCACCACAGATACGCAGTATTTT	CASSLDFRPTTDTQYF
12	.	TRBJ2-5	.	TRBV14	TGTGCCAGCAGCCTAATCCAAGAGACCCAGTACTTC	CASSLIQETQYF
16	.	TRBJ1-2	.	TRBV5-4	TGTGCCAGCAGCGGACCAGGCTCCCTCCCGGTCTATGGCTACACCTTC	CASSGPGSLPVYGYTF
14	.	TRBJ2-7	.	TRBV7-6	TGTGCCAGCAGCTTAGACGCAGGCCCCTACGAGCAGTACTTC	CASSLDAGPYEQYF
12	.	TRBJ2-5	.	TRBV7-6	TGTGCCAGCAGACCAGGGGGGGAGACCCAGTACTTC	CASRPGGETQYF
14	.	TRBJ2-2	.	TRBV2	TGTGCCAGCAGTGACGCGACAGCGACCGGGGAGCTGTTTTTT	CASSDATATGELFF
13	TRBD1	TRBJ2-7	.	TRBV6-5	TGTGCCAGCATAAGGACAGGGGGGTTCGAGCAGTACTTC	CASIRTGGFEQYF
17	.	TRBJ2-7	.	TRBV15	TGTGCCACCAGCAGAGATTACGGAGGGGGATGGTCCTACGAGCAGTACTTC	CATSRDYGGGWSYEQYF
15	.	TRBJ1-2	.	TRBV6-5	TGTGCCAGCAGTCCGACGACAGGACGTGACTATGGCTACACCTTC	CASSPTTGRDYGYTF
18	TRBD1	TRBJ1-1	few	TRBV7-9	TGTGCCAGCAGCCCCGTCGCCGGGACAGGTCTGGTGAACACTGAAGCTTTCTTT	CASSPVAGTGLVNTEAFF
15	TRBD1	TRBJ1-5	once	TRBV28	TGTGCCAGCAGTGTATCAGGGGGTTTAGGACAGCCCCAGCATTTT	CASSVSGGLGQPQHF
11	TRBD1	TRBJ1-2	.	TRBV29-1	TGCAGCGTTGGGACAGGTGATGGCTACACCTTC	CSVGTGDGYTF
13	TRBD2	TRBJ2-3	.	TRBV19	TGTGCCAGTAGGCTAGCGGCGACAGATACGCAGTATTTT	CASRLAATDTQYF
15	.	TRBJ1-1	.	TRBV4-2	TGTGCCAGCAGCCAAGACTCCGCGGCGAACACTGAAGCTTTCTTT	CASSQDSAANTEAFF
11	.	TRBJ2-3	.	TRBV28	TGTGCCAGCAGTCCGATGGATACGCAGTATTTT	CASSPMDTQYF
14	TRBD1	TRBJ2-7	.	TRBV6-1	TGTGCCAGCAGAAGACAGGGTGACGTTTACGAGCAGTACTTC	CASRRQGDVYEQYF
19	TRBD1	TRBJ1-3	.	TRBV18	TGTGCCAGCTCACATACCGGGACAGGGCCCACCTTCTCTGGAAACACCATATATTTT	CASSHTGTGPTFSGNTIYF
14	.	TRBJ2-1	.	TRBV7-7	TGTGCCACCCCTGTTAGGGGAAAGGACAATGAGCAGTTCTTC	CATPVRGKDNEQFF
16	TRBD2	TRBJ2-3	.	TRBV5-1	TGCGCCAGCAGCTTGGTGATAGCGGGGGCTCTAGATACGCAGTATTTT	CASSLVIAGALDTQYF
14	TRBD1	TRBJ1-2	.	TRBV5-6	TGTGCCAGCAGCTTTGGACAGGGGGCGCAGGGCTACACCTTC	CASSFGQGAQGYTF
15	TRBD1	TRBJ2-3	.	TRBV6-5	TGTGCCAGCAGTCGGTCAGACAGGGCTGCAGGTACGCAGTATTTT	CASSRSDRAAGTQYF
15	.	TRBJ1-1	.	TRBV4-2	TGTGCCAGCAGCCAAGTAGGACAGTTGAACACTGAAGCTTTCTTT	CASSQVGQLNTEAFF
13	.	TRBJ1-6	few	TRBV28	TGTGCCAGCCAAGGGGGGGGTAATTCACCCCTCCACTTT	CASQGGGNSPLHF
10	.	TRBJ1-4	.	TRBV20-1	TGCAGTGCTAACATGGGAAAACTGTTTTTT	CSANMGKLFF
15	TRBD1	TRBJ2-1	.	TRBV7-9	TGTGCCAGCAGGCGGAGGGACAGGGGGGTAAATGAGCAGTTCTTC	CASRRRDRGVNEQFF
12	.	TRBJ1-1	few	TRBV30	TGTGCCTCCACGAGGTGGTCCACTGAAGCTTTCTTT	CASTRWSTEAFF
13	.	TRBJ1-1	.	TRBV11-2	TGTGCCAGCAGCTTAGATATCGAGTACCAAGCTTTCTTT	CASSLDIEYQAFF
12	.	TRBJ2-7	.	TRBV2	TGTGCCAGCAGTGTATTGGCCGCCAGGCAGTACTTC	CASSVLAARQYF
16	.	TRBJ1-5	.	TRBV9	TGTGCCAGCAGCGTAGGAAGGCAGGGCGGCAATCAGCCCCAGCATTTT	CASSVGRQGGNQPQHF
16	TRBD2	TRBJ2-1	.	TRBV7-3	TGTGCCAGCAGCTTTCACGGACTAGCGGTCTACAATGAGCAGTTCTTC	CASSFHGLAVYNEQFF
13	.	TRBJ1-1	.	TRBV11-2	TGTGCCAGCAGCTTAGTCGAGAACACTGAAGCTTTCTTT	CASSLVENTEAFF